This T cell receptor beta chain emerged from a study of blood T cell repertoires in COVID-19 (dated by TCRdb to between 2020 and 2021). Background on the whole study: Collaborator samples came from the United States, Italy and Spain and covered acute and convalescent phases of COVID-19. The material from the prospective study consisted of cDNA or gDNA derived from T cells, B-cell-depleted T cells, or PBMCs. Deeply sampled blood TCRbeta repertoires from subjects exposed to, actively infected with, or recovered from COVID-19 were included in the dataset. A freely available public database, intended as a resource for researchers studying the immune response to SARS-CoV-2, is where the repertoires were released. Samples came from the ongoing ImmuneRACE study (first 160 participants) plus 1,254 subjects from 6 global collaborators. The sample metadata nearly always contained a de-identified subject ID, COVID-19 status, age in years and sex. Where available, HLA class I and class II types were taken from metadata supplied by the sample provider and were not determined by assay-based typing. Overall results and qualifications from the work: The amount of clinical and demographic metadata varied by source and participant and was provided uncurated.

Taken from the germline V gene (reference sequence), the CDR1 and CDR2 loops are LNHDA and SQIVND. Measured from the cysteine to the phenylalanine, the CDR3 is 14 residues long. Of the read, only the CDR3 DNA is kept; its 42 bases are in frame from base 1. Between the V and J ends, shortened by 7 bases and 4 bases respectively, the junction contains 16 bases. With regard to this clone: Its binding antigen is unknown. There are no base qualities to consult, and no much larger clone falls within one base.

TCRbeta CDR3 regions were amplified from genomic DNA using the immunoSEQ Assay, a bias-controlled multiplex PCR. The authors' analysis ran thus. Within the assay, amplification of reference gene primers was used to estimate how many nucleated cells each sample contained. To quantify the absolute abundance of each unique TCRbeta CDR3 rearrangement, sequence reads were collapsed and filtered. For each sample, productive Simpson clonality was calculated as the square root of Simpson's diversity index across productive rearrangements. In its TCRdb copy, this immuneACCESS table keeps in-frame sequences only and misses some clones. Where compared with another copy, unresolved V genes explain less than half of these, and the others have no known cause. V, J and clone size reflect that table, while D and trimming were determined from the DNA. Within this sample are under 350,000 clones, with roughly 89% of them counted one time only. Around 1.7% of the sample is taken by the ten largest.

In the prospective study, participants were roughly 18 to 100 years old, resided in under 30 geographic areas of the United States, and were enrolled through a virtual design. Cohort assignment in the prospective study relied on participant-reported clinical history from a screening survey and a study questionnaire. ImmuneRACE Cohort 3 recovered participants were defined by two consecutive negative NP/OP PCR tests, healthcare professional clearance, or symptom resolution. In the prospective study, whole blood, serum and a nasopharyngeal or oropharyngeal swab were collected from each participant by mobile phlebotomists. Over a roughly 2-month period, participants in the prospective study had the option of providing additional blood draws and questionnaires. Blood samples from the prospective study were shipped frozen or at room temperature prior to DNA extraction.

Here the chain combines TRBV19 and TRBJ1-2; a tentative D call is TRBD1 (6 bases match). Sequences were obtained from PBMCs or T cells enriched from blood (not recorded which). The receptor was isolated from a middle-aged woman who had recovered from COVID-19. This receptor has the CDR3 CASNPMGAFYGYTF. The nucleotide sequence reads as follows: TGTGCCAGTAACCCTATGGGGGCTTTCTATGGCTACACCTTC.